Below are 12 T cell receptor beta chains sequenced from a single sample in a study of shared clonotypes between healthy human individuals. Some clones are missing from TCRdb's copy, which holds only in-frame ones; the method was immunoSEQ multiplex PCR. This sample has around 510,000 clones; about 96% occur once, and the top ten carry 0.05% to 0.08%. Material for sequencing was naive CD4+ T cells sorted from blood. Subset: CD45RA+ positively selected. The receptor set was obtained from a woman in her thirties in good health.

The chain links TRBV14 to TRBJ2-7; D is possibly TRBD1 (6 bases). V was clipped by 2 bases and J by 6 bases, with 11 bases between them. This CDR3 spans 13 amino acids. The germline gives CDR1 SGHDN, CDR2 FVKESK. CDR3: CASSQLQGSEQYF. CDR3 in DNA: TGTGCCAGCAGCCAACTACAGGGTTCCGAGCAGTACTTC.

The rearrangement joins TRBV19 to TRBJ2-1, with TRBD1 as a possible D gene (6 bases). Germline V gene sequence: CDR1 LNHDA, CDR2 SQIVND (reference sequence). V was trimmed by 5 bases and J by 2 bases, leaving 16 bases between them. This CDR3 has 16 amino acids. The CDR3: CASSPYRALTYNEQFF. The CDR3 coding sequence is TGTGCCAGTAGTCCCTACAGGGCCCTGACCTACAATGAGCAGTTCTTC.

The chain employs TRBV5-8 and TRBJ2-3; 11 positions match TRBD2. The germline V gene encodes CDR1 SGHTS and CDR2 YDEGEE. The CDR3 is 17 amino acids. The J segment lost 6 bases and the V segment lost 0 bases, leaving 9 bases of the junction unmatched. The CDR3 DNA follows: TGTGCCAGCAGCTTGGGAAGACTAGCGGGACCGCGGGATACGCAGTATTTT. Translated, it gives CASSLGRLAGPRDTQYF.

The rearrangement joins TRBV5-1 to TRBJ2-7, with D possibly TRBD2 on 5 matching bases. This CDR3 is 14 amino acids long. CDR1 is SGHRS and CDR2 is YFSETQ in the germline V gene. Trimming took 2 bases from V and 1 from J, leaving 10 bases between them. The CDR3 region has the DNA TGCGCCAGCAGCTTATCCGGGGAGTCCTACGAGCAGTACTTC. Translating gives CASSLSGESYEQYF.

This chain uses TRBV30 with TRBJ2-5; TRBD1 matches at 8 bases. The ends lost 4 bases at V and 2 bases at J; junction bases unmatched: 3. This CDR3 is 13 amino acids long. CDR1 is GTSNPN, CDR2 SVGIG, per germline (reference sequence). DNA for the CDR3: TGTGCCTGGAATGGGGACAGGCAAGAGACCCAGTACTTC. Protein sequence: CAWNGDRQETQYF.

The CDR3 DNA follows: TGTGCCAGCTCCCTTCCGAGGACGGGCGGCTACACCTTC. Translated, it gives CASSLPRTGGYTF. J is TRBJ1-2 and V is TRBV7-2; D not resolved. CDR1 SGHTA and CDR2 FQGNSA come from the germline V gene. The CDR3 totals 13 residues. V gave up 8 bases and J gave up 8 bases, with 18 bases separating them.

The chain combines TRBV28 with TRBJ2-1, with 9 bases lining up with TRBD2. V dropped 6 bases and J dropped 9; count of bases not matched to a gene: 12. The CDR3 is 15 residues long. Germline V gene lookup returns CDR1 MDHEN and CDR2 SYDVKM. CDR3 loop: CASRQPGLARGEQFF. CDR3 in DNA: TGTGCCAGCAGACAACCGGGACTAGCCCGGGGTGAGCAGTTCTTC.

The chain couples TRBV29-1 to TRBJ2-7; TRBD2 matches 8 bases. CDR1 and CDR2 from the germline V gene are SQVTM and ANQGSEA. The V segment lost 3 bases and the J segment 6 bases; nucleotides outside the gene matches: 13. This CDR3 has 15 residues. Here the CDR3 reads CSVENQAGEMPEQYF. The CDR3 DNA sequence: TGCAGCGTTGAGAACCAAGCGGGAGAAATGCCCGAGCAGTACTTC.

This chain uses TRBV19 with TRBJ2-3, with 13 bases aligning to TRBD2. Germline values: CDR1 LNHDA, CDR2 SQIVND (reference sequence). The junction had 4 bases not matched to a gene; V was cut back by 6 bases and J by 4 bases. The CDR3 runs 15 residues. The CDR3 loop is CASRGTSGTADTQYF. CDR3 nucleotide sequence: TGTGCCAGTAGGGGGACTAGCGGGACAGCAGATACGCAGTATTTT.

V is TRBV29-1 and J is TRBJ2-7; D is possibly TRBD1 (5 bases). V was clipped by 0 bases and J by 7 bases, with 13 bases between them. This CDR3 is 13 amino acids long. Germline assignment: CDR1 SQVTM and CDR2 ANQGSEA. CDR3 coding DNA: TGCAGCGTTGAAGATTACCAGGGCAGGGAGCAGTACTTC. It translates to CSVEDYQGREQYF.

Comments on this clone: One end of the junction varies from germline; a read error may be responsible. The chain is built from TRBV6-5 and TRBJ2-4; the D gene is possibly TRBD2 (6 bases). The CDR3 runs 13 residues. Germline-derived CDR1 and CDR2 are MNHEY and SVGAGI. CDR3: CASTREVGNIQYF. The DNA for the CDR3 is TGTGCGAGCACCAGGGAGGTTGGAAACATTCAGTACTTC.

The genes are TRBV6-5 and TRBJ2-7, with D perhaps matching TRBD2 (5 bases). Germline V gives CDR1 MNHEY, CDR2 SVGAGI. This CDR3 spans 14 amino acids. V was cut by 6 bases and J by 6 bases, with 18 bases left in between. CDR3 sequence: CASSQQSRSGEQYF. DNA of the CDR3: TGTGCCAGCAGCCAGCAGTCTAGGAGCGGCGAGCAGTACTTC.